The present entry profiles one T cell receptor beta chain with its context. This sample is drawn from a study of identical twins. The CDR3 covers 11 residues. V was shortened by 4 bases and J by 8 bases, with 6 bases between the two germline ends. The germline V gene has CDR1 MGHDK and CDR2 SYGVNS. It was template switching that added a universal primer site, and there were unique molecular identifiers on the cDNA. One entry per CDR3 protein results from TCRdb running MiXCR on the 5' RACE reads. The sample holds 550,000 to 700,000 distinct CDR3 sequences, approximately 22% seen once. The same data also went into a second study, on T cells expressing NK-cell markers. That study adds: The sequencing cohort of eight donors included seven HCMV-seropositive individuals and one seronegative individual. Six donors had dominant NKG2C+ clonotypes that comprised about 1.0-8% of their CD8+ T cells.

The sample comprised PBMCs. The V gene is TRBV25-1, the J gene TRBJ2-1; D possibly corresponds to TRBD2 (5 bases). This receptor was taken from a woman under 30 in good health. CDR3: CASSAEDEQFF. The CDR3 bases are TGTGCCAGCAGTGCGGAGGATGAGCAGTTCTTC.